One and the same sample provided the 32 T cell receptor beta chains below, sequenced in a study of technical replicates of blood from a few donors. Data came from immunoSEQ multiplex PCR; TCRdb stores just in-frame clones and leaves some out. The repertoire holds around 90,000 clones, with around 94% as singletons. The sequencing sample was made of T cells isolated from PBMCs. Receptors were obtained from a human donor in good health.

The chain couples TRBV9 to TRBJ2-1, with TRBD2 identical over 10 bases. The CDR3 is made up of 16 amino acids. Germline loops: CDR1 SGDLS, CDR2 YYNGEE. V lost 2 bases to trimming and J lost 8 bases; unmatched junction nucleotides: 10. CDR3 in DNA: TGTGCCAGCAGCGTGCGAGCGGGAGGGGGGAAGGATGAGCAGTTCTTC. Protein product: CASSVRAGGGKDEQFF.

This clone was counted once. This chain connects TRBV7-9 to TRBJ2-2; 12 bases line up with TRBD2. Germline V gene lookup returns CDR1 SEHNR and CDR2 FQNEAQ (reference sequence). The CDR3 sequence is 18 residues long. V lost 7 bases to trimming and J lost 5 bases; unmatched junction nucleotides: 14. CDR3 nucleotides: TGTGCCAGCACGTTATACGGACTAGCGGGACTGCGGACCGGGGAGCTGTTTTTT. Translation: CASTLYGLAGLRTGELFF. Full variable domain (remainder filled in from reference TRBV7-9 and TRBJ2-2): DTGVSQNPRHKITKRGQNVTFRCDPISEHNRLYWYRQTLGQGPEFLTYFQNEAQLEKSRLLSDRFSAERPKGSFSTLEIQRTEQGDSAMYLCASTLYGLAGLRTGELFFGEGSRLTVL.

The rearrangement links TRBV9 to TRBJ2-7, with TRBD2 matching 9 bases. V gave up 3 bases and J gave up 0 bases; unmatched junction bases: 4. Germline CDR1 SGDLS, CDR2 YYNGEE. The CDR3 length is 15 residues. CDR3 in DNA: TGTGCCAGCAGCGACCCTAGCGGGATCTCCTACGAGCAGTACTTC. Translation: CASSDPSGISYEQYF.

The chain uses TRBV19 and TRBJ2-1, with a possible D match to TRBD1 (5 bases). The CDR3 runs 15 residues. The V end lost 1 base, the J end lost 8 bases, and 15 bases lay between the germline ends. The germline V gene has CDR1 LNHDA and CDR2 SQIVND (reference sequence). The CDR3, as DNA: TGTGCCAGTAGTATAGGGGCCAGGGTGGGCGATGAGCAGTTCTTC. Amino acids: CASSIGARVGDEQFF.

The V and J genes are TRBV5-1 and TRBJ2-3; weak D call: TRBD1 (6 bases). The CDR3 extends over 15 amino acids. V was trimmed by 5 bases and J by 1 base, leaving 14 bases between them. The germline V gene has CDR1 SGHRS and CDR2 YFSETQ. The chain's CDR3 is CASRPGQFRTDTQYF. CDR3 nucleotide sequence: TGCGCCAGCAGACCAGGACAGTTCCGCACAGATACGCAGTATTTT.

V is TRBV5-3 and J is TRBJ2-7; 13 nucleotides agree with TRBD2. TRBV5-3 is an ORF for which the function is uncertain. The V and J ends lost 4 bases and 7 bases, in that order; junction bases with no gene match: 5. CDR3 length: 14 amino acids. The CDR3 DNA sequence: TGTGCCAGAAGCCCTCCGGGACTAGCGGGGGAGCAGTACTTC. Translating gives CARSPPGLAGEQYF.

The genes are TRBV10-3 and TRBJ2-5, with 8 bases lining up with TRBD2. V lost 1 base and J lost 1; bases outside the gene matches: 5. The germline gives CDR1 ENHRY, CDR2 SYGVKD. This CDR3 is 16 amino acids long. The CDR3 region has the DNA TGTGCCATCAGTGAGTATGTTAGCGGGACCCAAGAGACCCAGTACTTC. As protein: CAISEYVSGTQETQYF.

The chain carries TRBV25-1 and TRBJ2-3; a weak D match, TRBD1 (5 bases). Germline-derived CDR1 and CDR2 are MGHDK and SYGVNS. Between the trimmed V and J ends, which lost 10 bases and 1 base, there was a span of 15 bases. This CDR3 has 14 amino acids. In nucleotides, the CDR3 is TGTGCCACCTCGGACACCTCACGCACAGATACGCAGTATTTT. Amino acid sequence: CATSDTSRTDTQYF.

V is TRBV6-1 and J is TRBJ1-1; D ambiguous. CDR1 and CDR2 from the germline V gene are MNHNS and SASEGT. The V and J ends lost 6 bases and 5 bases respectively, with 10 bases between them. This CDR3 spans 12 amino acids. The CDR3 region is CASSDIMTEAFF. Here the CDR3 DNA reads TGTGCCAGCAGCGACATTATGACTGAAGCTTTCTTT.

This clone was recorded once. This rearrangement joins TRBV27 to TRBJ1-4; D not resolved. Per the germline V gene, CDR1 is MNHEY and CDR2 is SMNVEV (reference sequence). V lost 6 bases, J lost 4 bases, and 12 bases lay in between. CDR3 length equals 14 residues. CDR3 nucleotides: TGTGCCAGCAGATTTTGGGAGGATAATGAAAAACTGTTTTTT. Translation: CASRFWEDNEKLFF.

This sequence joins TRBV27 and TRBJ1-1; possibly TRBD1 for D (5 bases). Per germline, CDR1 MNHEY and CDR2 SMNVEV (reference sequence). The CDR3 totals 14 residues. Trimming removed 4 bases at V and 5 bases at J, with 14 bases between. The CDR3 loop reads CASSWSREGTEAFF. The CDR3 nucleotides read TGTGCCAGCAGTTGGAGCAGGGAAGGGACTGAAGCTTTCTTT.

This chain uses TRBV28 with TRBJ2-5; 7 bases map to TRBD1. This CDR3 is built from 15 residues. Germline loops: CDR1 MDHEN, CDR2 SYDVKM. After removal of 3 bases from V and 2 bases from J, the junction contained 6 bases not matched to a gene. CDR3 protein: CASSFPTTGQETQYF. The DNA of the CDR3 is TGTGCCAGCAGTTTTCCGACGACAGGGCAAGAGACCCAGTACTTC.

The chain recombines TRBV7-2 with TRBJ1-3, with unresolved D. The V end was cut by 3 bases, the J end by 2 bases, with 5 bases between. Looked up from germline, CDR1 is SGHTA and CDR2 is FQGNSA. The CDR3 sequence is 13 residues long. CDR3 coding DNA: TGTGCCAGCAGCTTCGGTGCTGGAAACACCATATATTTT. Translation gives CASSFGAGNTIYF.

V usage is TRBV6-5 and J usage is TRBJ2-7, with 7 bases that match TRBD1. The CDR3 has 13 amino acids. Germline CDR1 MNHEY, CDR2 SVGAGI. The V gene end was trimmed by 6 bases and the J gene end by 5 bases; junction bases not matched to a gene: 7. CDR3 loop: CASSPNRGHEQYF. In nucleotides, the CDR3 is TGTGCCAGCAGCCCAAACAGGGGCCACGAGCAGTACTTC.

This chain uses TRBV4-1 with TRBJ2-1, with no clear D. Trimming removed 5 bases at V and 0 bases at J, with 14 bases between. Germline V CDR1 and CDR2: MGHRA, YSYEKL. This CDR3 has 16 residues. The CDR3 nucleotides read TGCGCCAGCAGCGCTATCGCGGTGATCTCCTACAATGAGCAGTTCTTC. Its translation: CASSAIAVISYNEQFF.

This clone was detected only once. This chain joins TRBV7-6 and TRBJ2-3; no clear D. Per the germline V gene, CDR1 is SGHVS and CDR2 is FNYEAQ. The CDR3 covers 12 residues. Between the trimmed V and J ends, which lost 1 base and 7 bases, there was a span of 6 bases. Here the CDR3 DNA reads TGTGCCAGCAGCTTAGGACAAAATACGCAGTATTTT. Its protein is CASSLGQNTQYF.

V and J are TRBV7-9 and TRBJ1-1; D remains ambiguous. The CDR3 extends over 16 amino acids. V was shortened by 5 bases and J by 7 bases, with 23 bases between the two germline ends. CDR1 and CDR2 (germline): SEHNR, FQNEAQ (reference sequence). CDR3 region: CASSVHPVSGEGEAFF. The CDR3 nucleotides are TGTGCCAGCAGCGTTCACCCCGTAAGTGGGGAGGGTGAAGCTTTCTTT.

J is TRBJ1-1 and V is TRBV28, with 8 nucleotides matching TRBD1. Germline CDR1 reads MDHEN; CDR2 reads SYDVKM. This CDR3 is 14 amino acids long. V trimming: 5 bases; J trimming: 5 bases; junction bases outside the gene matches: 7. The DNA of the CDR3 is TGTGCCAGCAGTCCATCGACAGGGGTGACTGAAGCTTTCTTT. The encoded protein is CASSPSTGVTEAFF.

The V and J genes are TRBV9 and TRBJ1-2; the D gene is possibly TRBD1 (6 bases). The CDR3 extends over 13 amino acids. CDR1 and CDR2 (germline): SGDLS, YYNGEE. V lost 3 bases and J lost 8, with 14 bases in between. The CDR3 DNA sequence: TGTGCCAGCAGCGGGGGCGGACAGTTCGGCTACACCTTC. Translated: CASSGGGQFGYTF.

CDR3 residues: CAWTLSDRDYTEAFF. As DNA, the CDR3 is TGTGCCTGGACCCTCTCCGACAGGGATTACACTGAAGCTTTCTTT. The chain joins TRBV30 to TRBJ1-1, with TRBD1 matching 7 bases. V was pared by 4 bases and J by 3 bases, with 11 bases of the junction left unmatched. CDR1 and CDR2 (germline): GTSNPN, SVGIG (reference sequence). The CDR3 is made up of 15 amino acids.

The genes are TRBV2 and TRBJ2-2; TRBD2 might be the D (5 bases). V dropped 4 bases and J dropped 5 bases, with 14 bases sitting between them. Per the germline V gene, CDR1 is SNHLY and CDR2 is FYNNEI. CDR3 length: 15 amino acids. The CDR3 region is CASSVLRGYTGELFF. DNA of the CDR3: TGTGCCAGCAGTGTCTTACGCGGGTATACCGGGGAGCTGTTTTTT.

V usage is TRBV7-3 and J usage is TRBJ1-2, with TRBD1 matching over 8 bases. Germline CDR1 SGHTA, CDR2 FQGTGA. V shed 4 bases and J 7 bases; nucleotides not matched to a gene: 5. The CDR3 spans 13 residues. CDR3 region: CASSSQGASGYTF. The CDR3 nucleotides read TGTGCCAGCAGCTCCCAGGGGGCAAGTGGCTACACCTTC.

The chain employs TRBV4-1 and TRBJ2-5; 8 nucleotides line up with TRBD2. Germline values: CDR1 MGHRA, CDR2 YSYEKL. This CDR3 has 17 residues. V dropped 4 bases and J dropped 0; count of bases not matched to a gene: 10. The CDR3 here is CASSLRLEREHQETQYF. The CDR3 DNA is TGCGCCAGCAGCCTGCGATTGGAGCGGGAGCACCAAGAGACCCAGTACTTC.

V gene TRBV4-1 combines with J gene TRBJ1-5; D is possibly TRBD1 (6 bases). Trimming took 0 bases from V and 5 from J, leaving 8 bases between them. Germline V gene data show CDR1 as MGHRA and CDR2 as YSYEKL. This CDR3 spans 14 amino acids. CDR3 DNA: TGCGCCAGCAGCCAAGAAGGGGGTTATCAGCCCCAGCATTTT. It specifies CASSQEGGYQPQHF.

The chain links TRBV9 to TRBJ2-3; 8 nucleotides match TRBD2. Germline CDR1 reads SGDLS; CDR2 reads YYNGEE. V was pared by 1 base and J by 1 base, with 8 bases of the junction left unmatched. CDR3 length: 17 residues. CDR3 sequence (DNA): TGTGCCAGCAGCGTACACGGGGGAGCGGGAGGCACAGATACGCAGTATTTT. This encodes CASSVHGGAGGTDTQYF.

The chain joins TRBV4-1 to TRBJ2-7; 8 positions agree with TRBD2. The CDR3 consists of 15 residues. V shed 2 bases and J 4 bases; nucleotides not matched to a gene: 7. Germline V CDR1 and CDR2: MGHRA, YSYEKL. The CDR3 coding sequence is TGCGCCAGCAGCCAAAACCCAGCGGGAGCATACGAGCAGTACTTC. Its translation: CASSQNPAGAYEQYF.

The chain recombines TRBV7-6 with TRBJ2-3, with D perhaps TRBD2 (6 bases). V was trimmed by 3 bases and J by 4 bases, leaving 8 bases between them. In germline, CDR1 is SGHVS, CDR2 FNYEAQ. CDR3 length: 13 amino acids. This CDR3 reads CASSLTRPDTQYF. DNA of the CDR3: TGTGCCAGCAGCTTGACTAGGCCAGATACGCAGTATTTT.

In its sample, this clone was seen once. This chain uses TRBV11-2 with TRBJ1-1; D uncertain. This CDR3 is built from 14 residues. CDR1 is SGHAT, CDR2 FQNNGV, per germline. Trimming pared 1 base from V and 5 bases from J, leaving 11 bases between. The CDR3: CASSLVRPYTEAFF. Written as DNA, the CDR3 is TGTGCCAGCAGCTTAGTTCGTCCCTATACTGAAGCTTTCTTT.

This sequence joins TRBV11-3 and TRBJ2-1; weak D call: TRBD1 (5 bases). Germline values: CDR1 SGHNT, CDR2 YENEEA. The V and J ends lost 5 bases and 1 base respectively, with 9 bases between them. The CDR3 extends over 14 amino acids. The CDR3 is CASSPQGSYNEQFF. The CDR3 nucleotides are TGTGCCAGCAGCCCCCAGGGTTCCTACAATGAGCAGTTCTTC.

The rearrangement joins TRBV18 to TRBJ1-1; D remains unclear. Germline CDR1 and CDR2: KGHSH and LQKENI. V was pared by 4 bases and J by 6 bases, with 15 bases between. The CDR3 spans 14 residues. CDR3 region: CASSRQSIDPEAFF. The CDR3 nucleotides read TGTGCCAGCTCACGACAATCCATAGACCCTGAAGCTTTCTTT. Using reference TRBV18 and TRBJ1-1 for the parts outside the CDR3, the full variable domain is NAGVMQNPRHLVRRRGQEARLRCSPMKGHSHVYWYRQLPEEGLKFMVYLQKENIIDESGMPKERFSAEFPKEGPSILRIQQVVRGDSAAYFCASSRQSIDPEAFFGQGTRLTVV.

The rearrangement joins TRBV4-2 to TRBJ2-1, with D uncertain. The germline V and J ends were trimmed by 1 base and 9 bases, with 7 bases remaining between them. The CDR3 runs to 12 residues. The germline gives CDR1 LGHNA, CDR2 YNFKEQ. The CDR3 loop is CASSQASPEQFF. The CDR3 region has the DNA TGTGCCAGCAGCCAAGCCTCCCCTGAGCAGTTCTTC.

This chain joins TRBV5-1 and TRBJ2-1, with 10 nucleotides matching TRBD2. Germline values: CDR1 SGHRS, CDR2 YFSETQ. Germline trimming cut 4 bases from V and 6 bases from J; bases unmatched to any gene: 4. The CDR3 totals 14 residues. The CDR3 nucleotides read TGCGCCAGCAGCCTAGCGGGAGAGGGCAATGAGCAGTTCTTC. Translated, it gives CASSLAGEGNEQFF.